The rows below give T cell receptor beta chains drawn from one sample of a study of OX40 agonist ivuxolimab in advanced cancers. Profiling relied on immunoSEQ multiplex PCR, and the TCRdb table lists in-frame clones only, not all of them. Of fewer than 75,000 clones listed, around 81% are singletons. The sequencing used CD4+ or CD8+ T cells sorted from blood, collected in a trial of the OX40 agonist ivuxolimab. These receptors all come from an adult with an advanced solid tumor such as melanoma, head and neck, liver or kidney cancer. The CDR3 runs from the conserved cysteine through the conserved F or W. A D gene is named only where the DNA matches it firmly. Size is stated for part of the rows, as once, few or many counts, or as a class when the clone is expanded.

v_call: TRBV5-1; d_call: TRBD1; clone_size: -; j_call: TRBJ2-5; cdr3_aa: CASSKQGEHQETQYF; cdr3_nt: TGCGCCAGCAGTAAACAGGGGGAGCACCAAGAGACCCAGTACTTC
v_call: TRBV6-5; d_call: -; clone_size: -; j_call: TRBJ2-3; cdr3_aa: CASRIGPSTDTQYF; cdr3_nt: TGTGCCAGCAGAATCGGACCTTCCACAGATACGCAGTATTTT
v_call: TRBV9; d_call: -; clone_size: -; j_call: TRBJ1-3; cdr3_aa: CASSVGAGGGNTIYF; cdr3_nt: TGTGCCAGCAGCGTTGGGGCCGGGGGAGGAAACACCATATATTTT
v_call: TRBV27; d_call: -; clone_size: -; j_call: TRBJ2-2; cdr3_aa: CASRSTGELFF; cdr3_nt: TGTGCCAGCAGAAGCACCGGGGAGCTGTTTTTT
v_call: TRBV29-1; d_call: -; clone_size: -; j_call: TRBJ2-3; cdr3_aa: CSVDTLAGSADTQYF; cdr3_nt: TGCAGCGTTGATACTTTGGCAGGGAGCGCAGATACGCAGTATTTT
v_call: TRBV2; d_call: -; clone_size: -; j_call: TRBJ1-2; cdr3_aa: CASSARGVSNYGYTF; cdr3_nt: TGTGCCAGCAGTGCCCGGGGAGTTTCGAACTATGGCTACACCTTC
v_call: TRBV5-8; d_call: TRBD1; clone_size: -; j_call: TRBJ2-3; cdr3_aa: CASSLEGQGTDTQYF; cdr3_nt: TGTGCCAGCAGCTTGGAAGGACAGGGGACAGATACGCAGTATTTT
v_call: TRBV4-3; d_call: -; clone_size: -; j_call: TRBJ2-2; cdr3_aa: CASSQDWVNTGELFF; cdr3_nt: TGCGCCAGCAGCCAAGACTGGGTTAACACCGGGGAGCTGTTTTTT
v_call: TRBV7-6; d_call: -; clone_size: -; j_call: TRBJ2-1; cdr3_aa: CASSLVRSPDEQFF; cdr3_nt: TGTGCCAGCAGCTTAGTTCGCTCACCCGATGAGCAGTTCTTC
v_call: TRBV5-4; d_call: TRBD2; clone_size: -; j_call: TRBJ2-1; cdr3_aa: CASSSTSGRYYEQFF; cdr3_nt: TGTGCCAGCAGCTCGACTAGCGGGAGGTACTATGAGCAGTTCTTC
v_call: TRBV6-1; d_call: -; clone_size: few; j_call: TRBJ2-7; cdr3_aa: CASSPGLGTYEQYF; cdr3_nt: TGTGCCAGCAGTCCCGGACTGGGGACCTACGAGCAGTACTTC
v_call: TRBV30; d_call: -; clone_size: -; j_call: TRBJ2-5; cdr3_aa: CAWSSLPGGTQYF; cdr3_nt: TGTGCCTGGTCGAGCCTTCCTGGGGGGACCCAGTACTTC
v_call: TRBV14; d_call: -; clone_size: -; j_call: TRBJ1-2; cdr3_aa: CASSQDRVESYTF; cdr3_nt: TGTGCCAGCAGCCAAGACAGGGTTGAGAGCTACACCTTC
v_call: TRBV6-5; d_call: -; clone_size: -; j_call: TRBJ2-5; cdr3_aa: CASRPEWGLETQYF; cdr3_nt: TGTGCCAGCAGGCCGGAATGGGGGTTGGAGACCCAGTACTTC
v_call: TRBV7-2; d_call: -; clone_size: -; j_call: TRBJ2-1; cdr3_aa: CASSTQGNEQFF; cdr3_nt: TGTGCCAGCAGCACACAGGGAAATGAGCAGTTCTTC
v_call: TRBV19; d_call: -; clone_size: -; j_call: TRBJ2-7; cdr3_aa: CASSPLGASGSYEQYF; cdr3_nt: TGTGCCAGTAGTCCCCTGGGGGCTAGCGGATCCTACGAGCAGTACTTC
v_call: TRBV9; d_call: -; clone_size: once; j_call: TRBJ2-3; cdr3_aa: CASSVVEDGTDTQYF; cdr3_nt: TGTGCCAGCAGCGTAGTTGAGGATGGCACAGATACGCAGTATTTT
v_call: TRBV19; d_call: TRBD1; clone_size: once; j_call: TRBJ2-4; cdr3_aa: CASIRQGIAKNIQYF; cdr3_nt: TGTGCCAGTATTAGACAGGGGATAGCCAAAAACATTCAGTACTTC
v_call: TRBV5-4; d_call: -; clone_size: -; j_call: TRBJ2-7; cdr3_aa: CASSLGQTVRVSEQYF; cdr3_nt: TGTGCCAGCAGCTTGGGACAAACTGTCCGGGTCTCCGAGCAGTACTTC
v_call: TRBV7-9; d_call: -; clone_size: once; j_call: TRBJ2-1; cdr3_aa: CASSSRNQNEQFF; cdr3_nt: TGTGCCAGCAGCTCGCGGAACCAGAATGAGCAGTTCTTC
v_call: TRBV5-6; d_call: -; clone_size: -; j_call: TRBJ2-7; cdr3_aa: CASSFGPLASEQYF; cdr3_nt: TGTGCCAGCAGCTTTGGGCCTCTTGCAAGCGAGCAGTACTTC
v_call: TRBV6-6; d_call: -; clone_size: -; j_call: TRBJ2-2; cdr3_aa: CASSYGTGELFF; cdr3_nt: TGTGCCAGCAGTTACGGAACCGGGGAGCTGTTTTTT
v_call: TRBV15; d_call: TRBD1; clone_size: -; j_call: TRBJ2-7; cdr3_aa: CATSKLSGQGAGEQYF; cdr3_nt: TGTGCCACCAGCAAGTTATCGGGACAGGGGGCGGGAGAGCAGTACTTC
v_call: TRBV14; d_call: -; clone_size: -; j_call: TRBJ2-2; cdr3_aa: CASSRYQGTGELFF; cdr3_nt: TGTGCCAGCAGCCGGTACCAGGGAACCGGGGAGCTGTTTTTT
v_call: TRBV19; d_call: -; clone_size: -; j_call: TRBJ2-5; cdr3_aa: CASSTGLLQTQYF; cdr3_nt: TGTGCCAGTAGTACTGGGCTATTACAGACCCAGTACTTC
v_call: TRBV5-1; d_call: TRBD1; clone_size: -; j_call: TRBJ2-2; cdr3_aa: CASSFAGGNTGELFF; cdr3_nt: TGCGCCAGCAGCTTCGCAGGGGGTAACACCGGGGAGCTGTTTTTT
v_call: TRBV7-2; d_call: TRBD1; clone_size: -; j_call: TRBJ2-7; cdr3_aa: CASSLGDRPLEQYF; cdr3_nt: TGTGCCAGCAGCCTAGGGGACAGACCACTCGAGCAGTACTTC
v_call: TRBV21-1; d_call: -; clone_size: -; j_call: TRBJ1-1; cdr3_aa: CASSKAPYGLGTEAFF; cdr3_nt: TGTGCCAGCAGCAAAGCGCCGTACGGGTTGGGCACTGAAGCTTTCTTT
v_call: TRBV19; d_call: -; clone_size: -; j_call: TRBJ2-7; cdr3_aa: CASSISSVSSYEQYF; cdr3_nt: TGTGCCAGTAGTATTTCTTCTGTAAGCTCCTACGAGCAGTACTTC
v_call: TRBV29-1; d_call: TRBD2; clone_size: -; j_call: TRBJ2-3; cdr3_aa: CSVGASGGAGTQYF; cdr3_nt: TGCAGCGTTGGGGCTAGCGGGGGGGCTGGTACGCAGTATTTT
v_call: TRBV28; d_call: -; clone_size: -; j_call: TRBJ1-2; cdr3_aa: CASSFIAQGYTF; cdr3_nt: TGTGCCAGCAGTTTCATTGCGCAAGGCTACACCTTC
v_call: TRBV28; d_call: -; clone_size: -; j_call: TRBJ1-5; cdr3_aa: CASSPGGKPQHF; cdr3_nt: TGTGCCAGCAGTCCTGGGGGTAAGCCCCAGCATTTT
v_call: TRBV29-1; d_call: -; clone_size: -; j_call: TRBJ1-4; cdr3_aa: CSVERRDLVLGEKLFF; cdr3_nt: TGCAGCGTTGAGCGCCGCGACTTGGTCCTCGGGGAAAAACTGTTTTTT
v_call: TRBV5-4; d_call: TRBD2; clone_size: -; j_call: TRBJ2-2; cdr3_aa: CAARSGRYTGELFF; cdr3_nt: TGTGCCGCTCGAAGCGGGAGGTACACCGGGGAGCTGTTTTTT
v_call: TRBV19; d_call: TRBD1; clone_size: -; j_call: TRBJ2-5; cdr3_aa: CASSMGWQGAETQYF; cdr3_nt: TGTGCCAGTAGTATGGGTTGGCAGGGGGCAGAGACCCAGTACTTC
v_call: TRBV5-1; d_call: -; clone_size: -; j_call: TRBJ2-5; cdr3_aa: CASSLGSLAQTQYF; cdr3_nt: TGCGCCAGCAGTTTGGGGTCGCTAGCTCAGACCCAGTACTTC
v_call: TRBV4-1; d_call: -; clone_size: -; j_call: TRBJ2-7; cdr3_aa: CASSRDDIRRDEQYF; cdr3_nt: TGCGCCAGCAGCCGCGATGATATTCGTCGGGACGAGCAGTACTTC
v_call: TRBV5-1; d_call: -; clone_size: -; j_call: TRBJ2-3; cdr3_aa: CASSLGQVATDTQYF; cdr3_nt: TGCGCCAGCAGCTTGGGACAGGTAGCGACAGATACGCAGTATTTT
v_call: TRBV13; d_call: TRBD2; clone_size: -; j_call: TRBJ2-3; cdr3_aa: CASSQPRAGGTDTQYF; cdr3_nt: TGTGCCAGCAGCCAACCTCGCGCGGGGGGAACAGATACGCAGTATTTT
v_call: TRBV29-1; d_call: -; clone_size: -; j_call: TRBJ2-1; cdr3_aa: CSVEDRYLSYNEQFF; cdr3_nt: TGCAGCGTTGAAGACCGATACTTGTCCTACAATGAGCAGTTCTTC
v_call: TRBV2; d_call: TRBD2; clone_size: -; j_call: TRBJ2-1; cdr3_aa: CASSASGGARYEQFF; cdr3_nt: TGTGCCAGCAGCGCTAGCGGGGGGGCTCGTTATGAGCAGTTCTTC
v_call: TRBV28; d_call: TRBD1; clone_size: -; j_call: TRBJ2-7; cdr3_aa: CASSLIRQGVTGQYF; cdr3_nt: TGTGCCAGCAGTTTAATTCGACAGGGGGTAACGGGGCAGTACTTC
v_call: TRBV5-4; d_call: TRBD2; clone_size: -; j_call: TRBJ2-3; cdr3_aa: CASSREGLAATDTQYF; cdr3_nt: TGTGCCAGCAGCCGGGAGGGGCTAGCAGCCACAGATACGCAGTATTTT
v_call: TRBV5-4; d_call: -; clone_size: few; j_call: TRBJ2-5; cdr3_aa: CASSLEFRAQETQYF; cdr3_nt: TGTGCCAGCAGCTTGGAGTTCAGGGCCCAAGAGACCCAGTACTTC
v_call: TRBV9; d_call: TRBD2; clone_size: -; j_call: TRBJ2-2; cdr3_aa: CASSVAAGGPNTGELFF; cdr3_nt: TGTGCCAGCAGCGTAGCGGCGGGGGGGCCCAACACCGGGGAGCTGTTTTTT
v_call: TRBV5-1; d_call: -; clone_size: -; j_call: TRBJ1-1; cdr3_aa: CASSSGGVGTEAFF; cdr3_nt: TGCGCCAGCAGCTCTGGTGGCGTCGGCACTGAAGCTTTCTTT
v_call: TRBV30; d_call: -; clone_size: -; j_call: TRBJ1-2; cdr3_aa: CACIRGANYGYTF; cdr3_nt: TGTGCCTGTATCAGGGGAGCTAACTATGGCTACACCTTC
v_call: TRBV5-4; d_call: TRBD1; clone_size: -; j_call: TRBJ1-4; cdr3_aa: CASTMRAGGNEKLFF; cdr3_nt: TGTGCCAGCACTATGAGGGCAGGGGGCAACGAAAAACTGTTTTTT
v_call: TRBV7-5; d_call: -; clone_size: -; j_call: TRBJ2-1; cdr3_aa: CARTPRADSPSSYNEQFF; cdr3_nt: TGTGCCAGAACCCCCAGGGCGGACAGCCCGAGCTCCTACAATGAGCAGTTCTTC
v_call: TRBV5-1; d_call: TRBD2; clone_size: -; j_call: TRBJ2-3; cdr3_aa: CASSWAVSSGDWDTQYF; cdr3_nt: TGCGCCAGCAGCTGGGCGGTGTCTAGCGGGGACTGGGATACGCAGTATTTT
v_call: TRBV19; d_call: TRBD1; clone_size: -; j_call: TRBJ2-2; cdr3_aa: CASNTLGWTGITGELFF; cdr3_nt: TGTGCCAGTAACACCCTAGGCTGGACAGGGATCACCGGGGAGCTGTTTTTT
v_call: TRBV5-4; d_call: -; clone_size: -; j_call: TRBJ1-4; cdr3_aa: CASSEGGTNEKLFF; cdr3_nt: TGTGCCAGCTCGGAAGGGGGGACTAATGAAAAACTGTTTTTT
v_call: TRBV9; d_call: -; clone_size: -; j_call: TRBJ2-6; cdr3_aa: CASSAGVGANVLTF; cdr3_nt: TGTGCCAGCAGCGCAGGGGTTGGGGCCAACGTCCTGACTTTC
v_call: TRBV18; d_call: -; clone_size: -; j_call: TRBJ2-2; cdr3_aa: CASSPIPGANTGELFF; cdr3_nt: TGTGCCAGCTCACCAATCCCCGGCGCGAACACCGGGGAGCTGTTTTTT
v_call: TRBV7-2; d_call: -; clone_size: -; j_call: TRBJ2-1; cdr3_aa: CASSLWASHDNEQFF; cdr3_nt: TGTGCCAGCAGCTTATGGGCTTCCCACGACAATGAGCAGTTCTTC
v_call: TRBV5-1; d_call: -; clone_size: -; j_call: TRBJ2-2; cdr3_aa: CASSSNPGGTGELFF; cdr3_nt: TGCGCCAGCAGCTCTAATCCGGGTGGCACCGGGGAGCTGTTTTTT
v_call: TRBV9; d_call: -; clone_size: -; j_call: TRBJ2-3; cdr3_aa: CASSVGAGYQPTDTQYF; cdr3_nt: TGTGCCAGCAGCGTAGGTGCGGGCTACCAACCCACAGATACGCAGTATTTT
v_call: TRBV5-1; d_call: -; clone_size: -; j_call: TRBJ2-7; cdr3_aa: CASSLGGSGEQYF; cdr3_nt: TGCGCCAGCAGCTTGGGGGGGTCAGGCGAGCAGTACTTC
v_call: TRBV6-5; d_call: -; clone_size: -; j_call: TRBJ1-1; cdr3_aa: CATGTLNTEAFF; cdr3_nt: TGTGCCACCGGGACACTGAACACTGAAGCTTTCTTT